The 14 T cell receptor beta chains reported below all come from one sample, sequenced in a study of blood T cell repertoires in COVID-19 (dated by TCRdb to about 2020). The library was made by the immunoSEQ multiplex PCR assay. The table comes from immuneACCESS by way of TCRdb, which keeps in-frame sequences with V and J called. Part of the clones is missing from these tables; in studies checked, under half for an unresolved V gene and the rest for unknown reasons. Recorded for this sample are about 380,000 clones; about 85% of them occurred a single time. Roughly 3.9% of the sample belongs to the ten largest clones. Sequencing input: peripheral blood. Every receptor here comes from a woman between 18 and 29 years old with acute or convalescent COVID-19.

The chain links TRBV6-5 to TRBJ1-1; TRBD1 is a possible D gene (6 bases). The CDR3 loop spans 12 amino acids. CDR1 MNHEY and CDR2 SVGAGI come from the germline V gene. Trimming took off 2 bases at V and 10 bases at J, with 11 bases between the two ends. The CDR3 reads CASSYGGGSAFF. The CDR3 coding sequence is TGTGCCAGCAGTTACGGTGGGGGCTCAGCTTTCTTT.

This chain connects TRBV9 to TRBJ1-4, with D maybe TRBD1 (6 bases). Germline CDR1 SGDLS, CDR2 YYNGEE. There are 15 residues in the CDR3. With 0 bases removed from V and 7 bases from J, the gap between germline ends came to 13 bases. CDR3 in amino acids: CASSVGMGAAEKLFF. The CDR3 coding sequence is TGTGCCAGCAGCGTAGGTATGGGGGCAGCTGAAAAACTGTTTTTT.

This sequence joins TRBV7-3 and TRBJ2-1; TRBD2 aligns across 7 bases. The germline V gene has CDR1 SGHTA and CDR2 FQGTGA. The CDR3 sequence is 15 residues long. V dropped 0 bases and J dropped 10; count of bases not matched to a gene: 9. CDR3 in amino acids: CASSLTPAGSDEQFF. The CDR3 DNA follows: TGTGCCAGCAGCTTAACTCCAGCGGGGTCGGACGAGCAGTTCTTC.

In its sample, this clone was seen once. The gene calls are TRBV29-1 and TRBJ2-5, with D perhaps TRBD1 (6 bases). V was cut by 6 bases and J by 5 bases, with 10 bases left in between. The germline V gene has CDR1 SQVTM and CDR2 ANQGSEA. This CDR3 is built from 11 residues. The CDR3 protein is CSVTGWETQYF. The CDR3 nucleotides read TGCAGCGTGACAGGTTGGGAGACCCAGTACTTC.

The V gene is TRBV28, the J gene TRBJ2-5; 7 nucleotides agree with TRBD2. The germline V gene encodes CDR1 MDHEN and CDR2 SYDVKM. V lost 4 bases to trimming and J lost 2 bases; unmatched junction nucleotides: 7. The CDR3 runs 15 residues. CDR3 region: CASSSERGGQETQYF. CDR3 DNA: TGTGCCAGCAGTTCCGAGCGGGGAGGGCAAGAGACCCAGTACTTC.

The chain is built from TRBV18 and TRBJ2-5; 7 positions agree with TRBD1. The V gene's germline CDR1 is KGHSH and CDR2 LQKENI. V shed 6 bases and J 1 base; nucleotides not matched to a gene: 5. The CDR3 runs to 14 residues. The CDR3 nucleotides read TGTGCCAGCTCCCGGGACAGCCTCCAAGAGACCCAGTACTTC. It is translated as CASSRDSLQETQYF.

The chain has TRBV5-8 and TRBJ1-5; possibly TRBD1 for D (5 bases). Germline assignment: CDR1 SGHTS and CDR2 YDEGEE. There are 17 residues in the CDR3. Trimming shortened V by 3 bases and J by 5 bases, and 21 bases separated the two germline ends. The CDR3 region has the DNA TGTGCCAGCAGCTCGTGGGGCAACGTCCGGACGGATCAGCCCCAGCATTTT. Translated, it gives CASSSWGNVRTDQPQHF.

The genes are TRBV27 and TRBJ2-5; D unresolved. The CDR3 extends over 17 amino acids. With 4 bases removed from V and 5 bases from J, the gap between germline ends came to 23 bases. From germline, CDR1 is MNHEY and CDR2 SMNVEV (reference sequence). The CDR3 sequence: CASSSTGFPIRGETQYF. In DNA, the CDR3 is TGTGCCAGCAGTTCGACGGGTTTCCCCATTAGAGGCGAGACCCAGTACTTC.

The genes are TRBV5-1 and TRBJ1-4; 7 bases map to TRBD1. The germline CDR1 and CDR2 sequences are SGHRS and YFSETQ. This CDR3 has 14 residues. V shed 3 bases, J shed 4 bases, and the junction held 3 bases outside the gene matches. CDR3 residues: CASSWDRGNEKLFF. In DNA, the CDR3 is TGCGCCAGCAGCTGGGACAGAGGTAATGAAAAACTGTTTTTT.

This clone occurred a few times. The chain couples TRBV4-1 to TRBJ1-3; D remains unclear. This CDR3 has 17 amino acids. CDR1 and CDR2 (germline): MGHRA, YSYEKL. Trimming stripped 1 base from V and 4 bases from J, with 17 bases between. This CDR3 is CASSQASLRQAGNTIYF. CDR3 coding DNA: TGCGCCAGCAGCCAAGCCTCGTTACGGCAGGCGGGAAACACCATATATTTT.

The J gene is TRBJ2-3, the V gene TRBV7-2; 7 bases are shared with TRBD2. This CDR3 is 18 amino acids long. The junction had 12 bases not matched to a gene; V was cut back by 1 base and J by 2 bases. CDR1 is SGHTA and CDR2 is FQGNSA in the germline V gene. For the CDR3, the DNA is TGTGCCAGCAGCTTAGGTAGGGGTCTAGCGGTCGTCACAGATACGCAGTATTTT. This translates into CASSLGRGLAVVTDTQYF.

The V and J genes are TRBV5-1 and TRBJ2-7; the D gene is possibly TRBD1 (7 bases). V was cut by 0 bases and J by 4 bases, with 14 bases left in between. Per germline, CDR1 SGHRS and CDR2 YFSETQ. The CDR3 runs 15 residues. CDR3 coding DNA: TGCGCCAGCAGCTTGGAGGGGGGACAGATGTACGAGCAGTACTTC. It translates to CASSLEGGQMYEQYF.

V gene TRBV29-1 combines with J gene TRBJ1-2; TRBD1 aligns across 7 bases. V gave up 3 bases and J gave up 2 bases; unmatched junction bases: 0. Germline V gene lookup returns CDR1 SQVTM and CDR2 ANQGSEA. This CDR3 is built from 12 residues. The CDR3 nucleotides read TGCAGCGTTGAGACAGGGAACTATGGCTACACCTTC. Translating gives CSVETGNYGYTF.

The chain couples TRBV11-2 to TRBJ2-5; no reliable D call. The CDR3 is 15 residues long. Trimming shortened V by 0 bases and J by 5 bases, and 13 bases separated the two germline ends. The V gene's germline CDR1 is SGHAT and CDR2 FQNNGV. Written as DNA, the CDR3 is TGTGCCAGCAGCTTAGATCTTTTGATGAGGGAGACCCAGTACTTC. It is translated as CASSLDLLMRETQYF.